Reported below is one T cell receptor beta chain. The antigen is unknown. This sample was taken from a study of PD-1 blockade in classical Hodgkin lymphoma. Looking at the study overall: Patients were treated with nivolumab at 3 mg/kg, and this was given intravenously every 2 weeks.

The germline gives CDR1 LNHDA, CDR2 SQIVND (reference sequence). This CDR3 is 14 amino acids long. J lost 0 bases, V lost 6 bases, and 1 base had no gene match. Here immunoSEQ multiplex PCR was the method, and the copy in TCRdb shows in-frame clones only, minus some. Of 43,000 or so clones in the sample, 88% are singletons; the top ten hold about 9%. Study-wide results and limits: Whatever underlies the repertoire differences (possibly disease activity or prior therapy) remains undefined.

After autologous stem cell transplantation all patients relapsed, and prior brentuximab vedotin exposure differed between cohorts. The V gene is TRBV19, the J gene TRBJ2-2; 7 bases map to TRBD1. This sequence originates from a human donor with classical Hodgkin lymphoma. The sample was peripheral blood mononuclear cells (PBMCs), taken at baseline. The CDR3 here is CASRQGANTGELFF. In nucleotides, the CDR3 is TGTGCCAGTAGGCAGGGGGCGAACACCGGGGAGCTGTTTTTT.